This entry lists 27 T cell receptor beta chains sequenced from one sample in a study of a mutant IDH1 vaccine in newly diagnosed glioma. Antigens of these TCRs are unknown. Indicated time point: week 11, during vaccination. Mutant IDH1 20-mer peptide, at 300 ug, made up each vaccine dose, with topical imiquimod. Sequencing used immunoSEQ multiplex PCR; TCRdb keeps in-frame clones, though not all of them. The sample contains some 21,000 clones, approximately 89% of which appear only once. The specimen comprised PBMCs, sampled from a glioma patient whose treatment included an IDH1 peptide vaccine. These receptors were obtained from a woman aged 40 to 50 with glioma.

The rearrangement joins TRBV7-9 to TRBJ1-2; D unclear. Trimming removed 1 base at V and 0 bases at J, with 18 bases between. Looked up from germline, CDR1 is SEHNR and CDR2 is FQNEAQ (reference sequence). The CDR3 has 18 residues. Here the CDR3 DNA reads TGTGCCAGCAGCTTAGGGTTGGCAGCGGGGTCAGCTAACTATGGCTACACCTTC. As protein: CASSLGLAAGSANYGYTF.

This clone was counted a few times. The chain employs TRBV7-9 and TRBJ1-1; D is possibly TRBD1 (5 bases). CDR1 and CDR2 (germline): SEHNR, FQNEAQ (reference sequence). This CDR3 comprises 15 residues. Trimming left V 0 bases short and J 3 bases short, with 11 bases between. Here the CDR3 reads CASSLARGGDTEAFF. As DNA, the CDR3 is TGTGCCAGCAGCTTAGCTCGGGGGGGGGACACTGAAGCTTTCTTT.

In DNA, the CDR3 is TGTGCCAGCAGCCCCGCACCAAACCCAGATACGCAGTATTTT. This sequence encodes CASSPAPNPDTQYF. The chain recombines TRBV7-9 with TRBJ2-3; the D is unclear. The germline gives CDR1 SEHNR, CDR2 FQNEAQ (reference sequence). The CDR3 length is 14 residues. V was cut by 5 bases and J by 4 bases, with 13 bases left in between.

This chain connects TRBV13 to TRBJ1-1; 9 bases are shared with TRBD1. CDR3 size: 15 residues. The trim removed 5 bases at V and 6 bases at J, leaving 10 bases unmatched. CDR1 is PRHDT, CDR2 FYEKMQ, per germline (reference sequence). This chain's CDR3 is CASSPTGTGFSEAFF. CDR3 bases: TGTGCCAGCAGCCCCACCGGGACAGGGTTTTCTGAAGCTTTCTTT.

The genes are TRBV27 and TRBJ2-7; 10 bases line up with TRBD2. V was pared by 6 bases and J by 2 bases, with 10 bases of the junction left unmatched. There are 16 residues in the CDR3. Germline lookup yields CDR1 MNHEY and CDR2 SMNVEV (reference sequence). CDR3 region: CASSISGTSVTYEQYF. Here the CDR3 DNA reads TGTGCCAGCAGCATATCCGGGACTAGCGTGACCTACGAGCAGTACTTC.

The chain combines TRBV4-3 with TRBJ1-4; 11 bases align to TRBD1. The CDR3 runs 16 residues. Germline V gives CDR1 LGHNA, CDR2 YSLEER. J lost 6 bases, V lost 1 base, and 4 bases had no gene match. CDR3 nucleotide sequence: TGCGCCAGCAGCCAAGCCCCGGGACAGGGGGATGAAAAACTGTTTTTT. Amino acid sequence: CASSQAPGQGDEKLFF.

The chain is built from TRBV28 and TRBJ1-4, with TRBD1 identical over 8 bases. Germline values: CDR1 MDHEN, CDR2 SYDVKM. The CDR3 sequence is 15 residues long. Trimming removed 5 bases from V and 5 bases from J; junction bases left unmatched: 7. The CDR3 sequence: CASSPGDRPNEKLFF. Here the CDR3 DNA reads TGTGCCAGCAGTCCGGGGGACAGGCCAAATGAAAAACTGTTTTTT.

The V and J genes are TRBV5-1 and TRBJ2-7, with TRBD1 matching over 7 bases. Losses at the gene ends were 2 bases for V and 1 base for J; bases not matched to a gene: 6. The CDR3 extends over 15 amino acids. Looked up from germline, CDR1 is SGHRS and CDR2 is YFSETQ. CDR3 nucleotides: TGCGCCAGCAGCTTCTTTGGACAGGAATCCTACGAGCAGTACTTC. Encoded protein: CASSFFGQESYEQYF. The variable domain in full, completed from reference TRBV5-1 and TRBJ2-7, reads KAGVTQTPRYLIKTRGQQVTLSCSPISGHRSVSWYQQTPGQGLQFLFEYFSETQRNKGNFPGRFSGRQFSNSRSEMNVSTLELGDSALYLCASSFFGQESYEQYFGPGTRLTVT.

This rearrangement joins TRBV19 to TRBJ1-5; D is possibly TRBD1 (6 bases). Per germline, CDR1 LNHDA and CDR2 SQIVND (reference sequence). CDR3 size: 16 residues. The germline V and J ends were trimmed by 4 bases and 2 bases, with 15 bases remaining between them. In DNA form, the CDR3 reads TGTGCCAGTAGTAGAAATCGACAGGTGGGCAATCAGCCCCAGCATTTT. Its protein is CASSRNRQVGNQPQHF.

The CDR3 reads CASAAPAGGGQPQHF. In DNA form, the CDR3 reads TGTGCCAGCGCCGCCCCGGCGGGGGGCGGTCAGCCCCAGCATTTT. The chain carries TRBV2 and TRBJ1-5; D is perhaps TRBD1 (6 bases). CDR3 length: 15 amino acids. Germline lookup yields CDR1 SNHLY and CDR2 FYNNEI. V was trimmed by 8 bases and J by 6 bases, leaving 20 bases between them.

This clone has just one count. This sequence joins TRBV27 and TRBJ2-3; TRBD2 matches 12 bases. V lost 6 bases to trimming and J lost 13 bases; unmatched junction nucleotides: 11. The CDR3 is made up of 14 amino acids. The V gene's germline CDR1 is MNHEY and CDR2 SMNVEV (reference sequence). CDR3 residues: CASSPGTSGPGKYF. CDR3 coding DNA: TGTGCCAGCAGCCCCGGGACTAGCGGGCCAGGGAAGTATTTT.

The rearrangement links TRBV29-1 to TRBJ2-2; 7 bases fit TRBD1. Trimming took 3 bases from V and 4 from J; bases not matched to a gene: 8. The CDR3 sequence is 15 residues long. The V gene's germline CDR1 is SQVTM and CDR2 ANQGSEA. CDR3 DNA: TGCAGCGTTGAGTTACAGGGGACCCGCACCGGGGAGCTGTTTTTT. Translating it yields CSVELQGTRTGELFF.

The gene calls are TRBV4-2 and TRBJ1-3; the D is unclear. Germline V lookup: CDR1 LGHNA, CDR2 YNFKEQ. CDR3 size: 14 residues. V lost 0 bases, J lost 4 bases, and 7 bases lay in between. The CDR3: CASSQERGGNTIYF. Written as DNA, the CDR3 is TGTGCCAGCAGCCAAGAACGGGGAGGAAACACCATATATTTT.

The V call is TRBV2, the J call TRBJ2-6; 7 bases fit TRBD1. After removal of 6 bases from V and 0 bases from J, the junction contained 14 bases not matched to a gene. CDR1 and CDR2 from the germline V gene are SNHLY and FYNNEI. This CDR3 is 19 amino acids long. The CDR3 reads CASRAAQGGPRSGANVLTF. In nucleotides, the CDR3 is TGTGCCAGCAGGGCTGCCCAAGGGGGCCCCCGCTCTGGGGCCAACGTCCTGACTTTC.

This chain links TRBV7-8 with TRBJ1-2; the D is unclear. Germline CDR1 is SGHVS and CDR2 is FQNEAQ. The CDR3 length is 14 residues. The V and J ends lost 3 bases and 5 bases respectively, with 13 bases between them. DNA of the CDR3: TGTGCCAGCAGCTTTGAGCCGGGCGTATATGGCTACACCTTC. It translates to CASSFEPGVYGYTF.

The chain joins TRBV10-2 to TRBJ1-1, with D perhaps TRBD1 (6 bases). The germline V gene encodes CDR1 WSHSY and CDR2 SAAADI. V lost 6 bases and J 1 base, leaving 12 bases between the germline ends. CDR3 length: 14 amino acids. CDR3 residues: CASRRQDSNTEAFF. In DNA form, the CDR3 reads TGCGCCAGCAGACGACAGGATTCGAACACTGAAGCTTTCTTT.

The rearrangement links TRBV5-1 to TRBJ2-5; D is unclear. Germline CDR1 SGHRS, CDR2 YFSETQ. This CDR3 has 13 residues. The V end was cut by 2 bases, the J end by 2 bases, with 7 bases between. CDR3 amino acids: CASSFSQQETQYF. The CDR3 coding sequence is TGCGCCAGCAGCTTTTCCCAGCAAGAGACCCAGTACTTC. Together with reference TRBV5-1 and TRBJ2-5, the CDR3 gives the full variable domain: KAGVTQTPRYLIKTRGQQVTLSCSPISGHRSVSWYQQTPGQGLQFLFEYFSETQRNKGNFPGRFSGRQFSNSRSEMNVSTLELGDSALYLCASSFSQQETQYFGPGTRLLVL.

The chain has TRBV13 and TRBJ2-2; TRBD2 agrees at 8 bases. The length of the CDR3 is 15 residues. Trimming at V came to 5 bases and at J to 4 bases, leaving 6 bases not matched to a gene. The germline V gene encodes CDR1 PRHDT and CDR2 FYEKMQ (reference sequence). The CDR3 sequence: CASSEWSGGTGELFF. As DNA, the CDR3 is TGTGCCAGCAGCGAGTGGAGCGGGGGCACCGGGGAGCTGTTTTTT.

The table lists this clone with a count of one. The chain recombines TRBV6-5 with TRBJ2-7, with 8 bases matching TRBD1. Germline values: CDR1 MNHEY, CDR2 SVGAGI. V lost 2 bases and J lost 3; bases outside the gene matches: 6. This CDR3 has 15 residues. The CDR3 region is CASSYPGTGNYEQYF. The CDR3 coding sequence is TGTGCCAGCAGTTACCCCGGGACAGGCAACTACGAGCAGTACTTC.

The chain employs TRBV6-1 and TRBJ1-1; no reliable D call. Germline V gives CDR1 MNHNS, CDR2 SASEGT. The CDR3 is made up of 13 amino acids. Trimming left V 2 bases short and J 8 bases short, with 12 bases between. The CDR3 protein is CASSERMVGEAFF. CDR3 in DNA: TGTGCCAGCAGTGAAAGAATGGTTGGAGAAGCTTTCTTT.

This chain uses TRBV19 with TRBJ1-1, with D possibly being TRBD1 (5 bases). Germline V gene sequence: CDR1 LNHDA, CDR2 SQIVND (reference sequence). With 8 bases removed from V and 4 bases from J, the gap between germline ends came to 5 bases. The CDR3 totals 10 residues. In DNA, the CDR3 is TGTGCCAGTGGGACCACTGAAGCTTTCTTT. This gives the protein CASGTTEAFF.

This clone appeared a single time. The DNA for the CDR3 is TGTGCCAGCAGTTACTGGGGGTCATACACCTTC. Translation: CASSYWGSYTF. V gene TRBV6-5 combines with J gene TRBJ1-2; D is possibly TRBD1 (5 bases). Per the germline V gene, CDR1 is MNHEY and CDR2 is SVGAGI. Trimming took off 1 base at V and 11 bases at J, with 8 bases between the two ends. CDR3 length: 11 amino acids.

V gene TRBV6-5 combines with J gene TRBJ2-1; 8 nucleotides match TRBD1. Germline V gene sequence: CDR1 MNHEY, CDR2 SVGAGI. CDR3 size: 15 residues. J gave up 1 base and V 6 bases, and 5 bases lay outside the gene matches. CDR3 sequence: CASSNDRGSYNEQFF. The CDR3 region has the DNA TGTGCCAGCAGCAATGACAGGGGATCCTACAATGAGCAGTTCTTC.

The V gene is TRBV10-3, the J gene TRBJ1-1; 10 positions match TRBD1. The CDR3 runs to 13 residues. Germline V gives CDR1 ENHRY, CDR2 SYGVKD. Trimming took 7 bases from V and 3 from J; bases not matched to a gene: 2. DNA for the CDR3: TGTGCCATCACCGGGACAGGGGACACTGAAGCTTTCTTT. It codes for CAITGTGDTEAFF.

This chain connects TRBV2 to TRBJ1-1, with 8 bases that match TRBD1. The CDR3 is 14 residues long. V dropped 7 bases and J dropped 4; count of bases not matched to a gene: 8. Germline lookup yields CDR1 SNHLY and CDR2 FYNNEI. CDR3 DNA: TGTGCCAGCAAGGCAGGGGGCTACCCCACTGAAGCTTTCTTT. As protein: CASKAGGYPTEAFF.

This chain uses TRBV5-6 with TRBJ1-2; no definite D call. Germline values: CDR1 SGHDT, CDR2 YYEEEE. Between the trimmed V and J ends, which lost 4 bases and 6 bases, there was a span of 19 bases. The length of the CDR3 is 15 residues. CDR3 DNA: TGTGCCAGCAGCCTACCTTCGGGCAGGAGAAATGGCTACACCTTC. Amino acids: CASSLPSGRRNGYTF.

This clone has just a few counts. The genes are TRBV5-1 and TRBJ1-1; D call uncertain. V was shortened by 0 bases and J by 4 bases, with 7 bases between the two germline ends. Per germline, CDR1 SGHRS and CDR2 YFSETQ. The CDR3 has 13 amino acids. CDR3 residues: CASSLDSFTEAFF. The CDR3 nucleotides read TGCGCCAGCAGCTTGGACAGTTTCACTGAAGCTTTCTTT.